These 25 T cell receptor beta chains originate from one sample sequenced in a study of T cells in Graves' hyperthyroidism and ophthalmopathy. TCR beta CDR3 region amplification was performed from RNA transcripts. First-round RT-PCR with HTBI primers amplified the TCR CDR3 region. TCRdb re-called the multiplex PCR reads through MiXCR, storing one row per CDR3 protein. This repertoire shows fewer than 700,000 distinct CDR3 sequences, under 20% found once; its top ten account for approximately 18%. Sequenced: blood. The receptors here all came from a young woman with Graves' ophthalmopathy.

The gene calls are TRBV28 and TRBJ1-1; D ambiguous. There are 14 residues in the CDR3. Germline V gene lookup returns CDR1 MDHEN and CDR2 SYDVKM. Deletions cut 2 bases from V and 1 base from J, with 8 bases between. The chain's CDR3 is CASSLDLENTEAFF. The CDR3, as DNA: TGTGCCAGCAGTTTAGATCTGGAGAACACTGAAGCTTTCTTT.

The chain has TRBV5-1 and TRBJ2-1, with 10 bases matching TRBD2. The V and J ends lost 6 bases and 6 bases, in that order; junction bases with no gene match: 9. The CDR3 runs to 15 residues. The germline CDR1 and CDR2 sequences are SGHRS and YFSETQ. The CDR3 DNA sequence: TGCGCCAGCAACCCACTAGCGGGAAGGAGCAATGAGCAGTTCTTC. Protein product: CASNPLAGRSNEQFF.

This clonotype was seen only a few times. Possible read error: a much larger clone is one base away. The V gene is TRBV28, the J gene TRBJ2-7, with 9 bases aligning to TRBD1. V was pared by 7 bases and J by 2 bases, with 6 bases of the junction left unmatched. This CDR3 is 14 amino acids long. Germline CDR1 and CDR2: MDHEN and SYDVKM. The CDR3 DNA reads as TGTGCCAGCATAATGACAGGGGGGCCCTACGAGCAGTACTTC. Its translation is CASIMTGGPYEQYF.

This clonotype was seen at least ten times. V and J are TRBV20-1 and TRBJ2-5; the match to TRBD2 covers 11 bases. Germline CDR1 is DFQATT and CDR2 is SNEGSKA (reference sequence). The CDR3 runs to 17 residues. The junction had 7 bases not matched to a gene; V was cut back by 0 bases and J by 1 base. CDR3 nucleotides: TGCAGTGCTAGAGACCCCAGTAGCGGGGGGGCCCAAGAGACCCAGTACTTC. This gives the protein CSARDPSSGGAQETQYF.

At least ten counts were recorded for this clonotype. The CDR3 nucleotides read TGTGCCATCAGTGATCCAGACCCTAAGAGCTCCTACGAGCAGTACTTC. Residues: CAISDPDPKSSYEQYF. V usage is TRBV10-3 and J usage is TRBJ2-7; D gene unclear. The germline V gene encodes CDR1 ENHRY and CDR2 SYGVKD. V lost 3 bases and J lost 0, with 15 bases in between. There are 16 residues in the CDR3.

This clonotype was recorded at least ten times. V and J are TRBV28 and TRBJ2-5, with a possible D match to TRBD2 (5 bases). The CDR3 covers 14 residues. The V gene lost 3 bases and the J gene lost 5 bases, with 13 bases spanning the gap. Germline loops: CDR1 MDHEN, CDR2 SYDVKM. CDR3 region: CASSLAPEVETQYF. In nucleotides, the CDR3 is TGTGCCAGCAGTTTGGCTCCGGAGGTTGAGACCCAGTACTTC.

The rearrangement links TRBV5-6 to TRBJ1-5; weak D call: TRBD1 (6 bases). The germline V gene has CDR1 SGHDT and CDR2 YYEEEE. This CDR3 is built from 15 residues. Trimming cost V 4 bases and J 3 bases, with 14 bases left between them. Written as DNA, the CDR3 is TGTGCCAGCAGCCGCTCCGACAGGCTCAATCAGCCCCAGCATTTT. Encoded protein: CASSRSDRLNQPQHF.

This clonotype was seen ten or more times. V gene TRBV6-1 combines with J gene TRBJ2-1; D is unresolved. V lost 1 base, J lost 0 bases, and 7 bases lay in between. This CDR3 is 15 amino acids long. Germline values: CDR1 MNHNS, CDR2 SASEGT. This CDR3 reads CASSEVSFSYNEQFF. DNA of the CDR3: TGTGCCAGCAGTGAAGTGAGTTTCTCCTACAATGAGCAGTTCTTC.

This clonotype occurred a few times. The gene calls are TRBV5-1 and TRBJ2-2; TRBD2 matches 7 bases. The CDR3 covers 16 residues. Germline CDR1 and CDR2: SGHRS and YFSETQ. V dropped 4 bases and J dropped 6; count of bases not matched to a gene: 12. The CDR3, as DNA: TGCGCCAGCAGCCTCACCCAGGCGGGAGACGCCGGGGAGCTGTTTTTT. Translation: CASSLTQAGDAGELFF.

This clonotype was found a few times. CDR3 amino acids: CASSLAGTGAPHRDAFF. As DNA, the CDR3 is TGTGCCAGCAGCTTAGCTGGGACAGGGGCCCCTCATCGGGACGCTTTCTTT. The gene calls are TRBV7-9 and TRBJ1-1; 10 bases map to TRBD1. Trimming took 0 bases from V and 11 from J; bases not matched to a gene: 15. Looked up from germline, CDR1 is SEHNR and CDR2 is FQNEAQ (reference sequence). The CDR3 extends over 17 amino acids.

The chain joins TRBV5-6 to TRBJ1-6, with D uncertain. The germline V gene encodes CDR1 SGHDT and CDR2 YYEEEE. The V gene lost 1 base and the J gene lost 7 bases, with 9 bases spanning the gap. The CDR3 spans 14 residues. CDR3: CASSLPGINSPLHF. The DNA for the CDR3 is TGTGCCAGCAGCTTGCCCGGGATAAATTCACCCCTCCACTTT.

At least ten counts were recorded for this clonotype. The chain employs TRBV7-8 and TRBJ2-7, with D perhaps matching TRBD2 (6 bases). The CDR3 covers 14 residues. Germline V CDR1 and CDR2: SGHVS, FQNEAQ. V was pared by 5 bases and J by 5 bases, with 16 bases between. The CDR3 bases are TGTGCCAGCAGCCCTACCGGCGGCGGGGACGAGCAGTACTTC. Translation: CASSPTGGGDEQYF.

This clonotype was seen more than once but under ten times. It may be a read error: a sequence one base away is much more abundant. The CDR3 bases are TGTGCCAGCAGTTTAGGGCAGGCGGCGGGGAATGAGCAGCTCTTC. It codes for CASSLGQAAGNEQLF. This rearrangement joins TRBV28 to TRBJ2-1, with D possibly matching TRBD2 (6 bases). Germline CDR1 MDHEN, CDR2 SYDVKM. The CDR3 contains 15 residues.

The chain uses TRBV30 and TRBJ2-7; 7 bases align to TRBD2. The V segment lost 3 bases and the J segment 5 bases; nucleotides outside the gene matches: 10. This CDR3 comprises 14 residues. CDR1 and CDR2 from the germline V gene are GTSNPN and SVGIG (reference sequence). The CDR3 region is CAWRDVGSGNEQYF. CDR3 in DNA: TGTGCCTGGAGGGACGTCGGCAGCGGGAACGAGCAGTACTTC.

This clonotype was counted a few times. CDR3 sequence (DNA): TGTGCCACCAGTGCCGCAGGGGCTGTCGATGAGCAGTTCTTC. Its translation: CATSAAGAVDEQFF. The genes are TRBV24-1 and TRBJ2-1, with a tentative D call TRBD1 (6 bases). CDR1 is KGHDR and CDR2 is SFDVKD in the germline V gene. This CDR3 contains 14 residues. V was clipped by 5 bases and J by 8 bases, with 15 bases between them.

As concerns this clonotype: This may be a read error, as it is one base from a much larger clone. V is TRBV7-2 and J is TRBJ1-1; no clear D. The CDR3 has 14 amino acids. CDR1 SGHTA and CDR2 FQGNSA come from the germline V gene. CDR3 DNA sequence: TGTGCCAGCAGCTTAAAATCTGGGAACACTGAAGCTTCCTTT. This sequence encodes CASSLKSGNTEASF. The full variable domain, completed using reference TRBV7-2 and TRBJ1-1, is GAGVSQSPSNKVTEKGKDVELRCDPISGHTALYWYRQSLGQGLEFLIYFQGNSAPDKSGLPSDRFSAERTGGSVSTLTIQRTQQEDSAVYLCASSLKSGNTEASFGQGTRLTVV.

Only a few counts were recorded for this clonotype. One junction end does not reproduce the germline sequence, and a read error may be involved. In DNA, the CDR3 is TGTGCCAGTCGGACAGGGGGAGATTCACCCTTCCACTTT. Its protein product is CASRTGGDSPFHF. The chain employs TRBV19 and TRBJ1-6; 10 positions agree with TRBD1. CDR3 size: 13 residues. Germline-derived CDR1 and CDR2 are LNHDA and SQIVND (reference sequence). Based on the CDR3 plus reference TRBV19 and TRBJ1-6, the full variable domain is DGGITQSPKYLFRKEGQNVTLSCEQNLNHDAMYWYRQDPGQGLRLIYYSQIVNDFQKGDIAEGYSVSREKKESFPLTVTSAQKNPTAFYLCASRTGGDSPFHFGNGTRLTVT.

This clonotype was counted ten times or more. The chain employs TRBV11-2 and TRBJ1-5; no reliable D call. The CDR3 is 14 residues long. Germline lookup yields CDR1 SGHAT and CDR2 FQNNGV. V lost 5 bases to trimming and J lost 0 bases, with 8 bases between them. For the CDR3, the DNA is TGTGCCAGCAGCACGCACTCTAGCAATCAGCCCCAGCATTTT. Amino acids: CASSTHSSNQPQHF. The full variable domain, completed using reference TRBV11-2 and TRBJ1-5, is EAGVAQSPRYKIIEKRQSVAFWCNPISGHATLYWYQQILGQGPKLLIQFQNNGVVDDSQLPKDRFSAERLKGVDSTLKIQPAKLEDSAVYLCASSTHSSNQPQHFGDGTRLSIL.

The sample holds a few counts of this clonotype. This rearrangement joins TRBV7-9 to TRBJ1-1, with D possibly matching TRBD1 (6 bases). CDR1 is SEHNR and CDR2 is FQNEAQ in the germline V gene (reference sequence). The ends were cut back, 3 bases at V and 2 bases at J, with 19 bases in the middle. This CDR3 has 17 residues. CDR3 bases: TGTGCCAGCAGCTTTGTCGGTGGCGGACAGTTTAACACTGAAGCTTTCTTT. It specifies CASSFVGGGQFNTEAFF.

V and J are TRBV5-1 and TRBJ2-1; 12 nucleotides agree with TRBD2. V lost 5 bases, J lost 4 bases, and 10 bases stayed unmatched. Germline V gene data show CDR1 as SGHRS and CDR2 as YFSETQ. The CDR3 sequence is 17 residues long. The CDR3 DNA follows: TGCGCCAGCAGACCTCCTAGCGGGGGGGCGGGATACAATGAGCAGTTCTTC. Protein: CASRPPSGGAGYNEQFF.

This clonotype showed up many times. The chain joins TRBV28 to TRBJ2-3; D remains ambiguous. CDR3 length: 15 residues. Germline V gene lookup returns CDR1 MDHEN and CDR2 SYDVKM. The V end lost 6 bases, the J end lost 2 bases, and 15 bases lay between the germline ends. The CDR3 region is CASSLGESHTDTQYF. CDR3 nucleotide sequence: TGTGCCAGCAGCCTTGGGGAATCTCACACAGATACGCAGTATTTT. Full variable domain (remainder filled in from reference TRBV28 and TRBJ2-3): DVKVTQSSRYLVKRTGEKVFLECVQDMDHENMFWYRQDPGLGLRLIYFSYDVKMKEKGDIPEGYSVSREKKERFSLILESASTNQTSMYLCASSLGESHTDTQYFGPGTRLTVL.

This rearrangement joins TRBV3-1 to TRBJ1-6; D is undetermined. CDR3 size: 16 residues. Trimming left V 5 bases short and J 6 bases short, with 17 bases between. The germline V gene has CDR1 LGHDT and CDR2 YNNKEL (reference sequence). Written as DNA, the CDR3 is TGTGCCAGCAGCGTAGGAACTGCCTCGGGTAATTCACCCCTCCACTTT. It specifies CASSVGTASGNSPLHF.

This clonotype was observed a handful of times. This chain uses TRBV29-1 with TRBJ2-7; D may be TRBD1 (6 bases). CDR1 SQVTM and CDR2 ANQGSEA come from the germline V gene. This CDR3 is 15 amino acids long. The ends were cut back, 2 bases at V and 2 bases at J, with 16 bases in the middle. CDR3 sequence: CSVEIGQSLPYEQYF. CDR3 DNA: TGCAGCGTTGAAATCGGACAGAGCCTCCCCTACGAGCAGTACTTC.

J is TRBJ1-3 and V is TRBV3-1; D is ambiguous. This CDR3 is built from 15 residues. Germline V gene lookup returns CDR1 LGHDT and CDR2 YNNKEL (reference sequence). Trimming removed 1 base from V and 3 bases from J, with 10 bases in between. CDR3 region: CASSQVRGRGNTIYF. CDR3 DNA: TGTGCCAGCAGCCAAGTGCGAGGGCGTGGAAACACCATATATTTT.

V and J are TRBV11-2 and TRBJ2-1; 13 bases are shared with TRBD2. Germline-derived CDR1 and CDR2 are SGHAT and FQNNGV. The CDR3 runs 18 residues. Trimming removed 5 bases from V and 6 bases from J; junction bases left unmatched: 13. This chain's CDR3 is CASSLPGLAGTWSNEQFF. DNA for the CDR3: TGTGCCAGCAGCCTCCCGGGACTAGCGGGGACATGGAGCAATGAGCAGTTCTTC.